These 18 T cell receptor beta chains originate from one sample sequenced in a study of cytomegalovirus exposure and HLA in healthy donors. Sequencing was performed with immunoSEQ multiplex PCR; in TCRdb, only in-frame clones are kept and a portion is missing. The repertoire holds 110,000 or so clones, with 75% to 90% as singletons. Source material: PBMCs. These receptors were obtained from a man between 18 and 35 years old in good health and CMV-seropositive.

This chain connects TRBV7-6 to TRBJ2-3; TRBD2 matches at 11 bases. Germline loops: CDR1 SGHVS, CDR2 FNYEAQ. V trimming: 5 bases; J trimming: 3 bases; junction bases outside the gene matches: 10. The CDR3 has 17 amino acids. CDR3 loop: CASSRPVAGGQTDTQYF. For the CDR3, the DNA is TGTGCCAGCAGCCGTCCCGTAGCGGGGGGGCAGACAGATACGCAGTATTTT.

This clone was counted once. J is TRBJ2-5 and V is TRBV5-1; a weak D match, TRBD2 (5 bases). Trimming left V 2 bases short and J 5 bases short, with 10 bases between. The CDR3 spans 13 residues. Germline loops: CDR1 SGHRS, CDR2 YFSETQ. Written as DNA, the CDR3 is TGCGCCAGCAGCTTCGGGATTGGGGAGACCCAGTACTTC. Protein: CASSFGIGETQYF.

The chain joins TRBV11-2 to TRBJ1-4; perhaps TRBD1 as D (5 bases). The V gene's germline CDR1 is SGHAT and CDR2 FQNNGV. CDR3 length equals 16 residues. V was trimmed by 3 bases and J by 6 bases, leaving 17 bases between them. The CDR3 region has the DNA TGTGCCAGCAGCTTGCGGGGGGGTTGGCCAGATGAAAAACTGTTTTTT. Translation: CASSLRGGWPDEKLFF.

The chain carries TRBV10-3 and TRBJ2-2, with D unresolved. From germline, CDR1 is ENHRY and CDR2 SYGVKD. V was trimmed by 8 bases and J by 4 bases, leaving 5 bases between them. The CDR3 is 11 amino acids. The chain's CDR3 is CAISSTGELFF. The CDR3 nucleotides are TGTGCCATCTCATCCACCGGGGAGCTGTTTTTT.

This clone was seen once. As DNA, the CDR3 is TGTGCCAGCAGTGACAGCGGGGGGGCCTTTGAGCAGTTCTTC. It yields the protein CASSDSGGAFEQFF. The chain combines TRBV2 with TRBJ2-1; 10 nucleotides align to TRBD2. V gave up 3 bases and J gave up 9 bases; unmatched junction bases: 5. CDR3 length equals 14 residues. Per germline, CDR1 SNHLY and CDR2 FYNNEI.

J is TRBJ1-1 and V is TRBV5-4; TRBD1 is a possible D gene (5 bases). The CDR3 is 19 amino acids. V lost 3 bases to trimming and J lost 0 bases, with 24 bases between them. Germline CDR1 reads SGHNT; CDR2 reads YYREEE (reference sequence). The CDR3 nucleotides read TGTGCCAGCAGCTCAACCACAGGTACCTTTGTGGGGATGAACACTGAAGCTTTCTTT. Protein sequence: CASSSTTGTFVGMNTEAFF.

The CDR3 DNA is TGTGCCAGCAGCTACGGGACAGGCTATGGCTACACCTTC. It yields the protein CASSYGTGYGYTF. V usage is TRBV7-8 and J usage is TRBJ1-2; TRBD1 matches at 8 bases. Germline-derived CDR1 and CDR2 are SGHVS and FQNEAQ. The trim removed 4 bases at V and 4 bases at J, leaving 2 bases unmatched. CDR3 size: 13 residues.

V usage is TRBV10-2 and J usage is TRBJ2-7, with D perhaps TRBD1 (6 bases). The CDR3 length is 14 residues. The V end was cut by 6 bases, the J end by 2 bases, with 14 bases between. CDR1 is WSHSY and CDR2 is SAAADI in the germline V gene. The CDR3 here is CASSPSTGTYEQYF. DNA of the CDR3: TGCGCCAGCAGCCCTAGCACAGGGACCTACGAGCAGTACTTC.

The rearrangement uses TRBV6-1 and TRBJ1-5; D gene ambiguous. V was shortened by 5 bases and J by 0 bases, with 11 bases between the two germline ends. The V gene's germline CDR1 is MNHNS and CDR2 SASEGT. There are 15 residues in the CDR3. The CDR3: CASSPSVYSNQPQHF. CDR3 DNA: TGTGCCAGCAGTCCAAGCGTGTATAGCAATCAGCCCCAGCATTTT.

The CDR3 reads CASSLEAGGGTEAFF. The CDR3 nucleotides read TGTGCCAGCAGCTTAGAAGCGGGCGGCGGGACTGAAGCTTTCTTT. The genes are TRBV7-9 and TRBJ1-1; no definite D call. This CDR3 region has 15 residues. The V end lost 1 base, the J end lost 5 bases, and 14 bases lay between the germline ends. Germline CDR1 reads SEHNR; CDR2 reads FQNEAQ (reference sequence).

This clone has only one observation. CDR3 nucleotide sequence: TGTGCTAGTGGCCTAACAATCGGGACAGCGAACACCGGGGAGCTGTTTTTT. Protein product: CASGLTIGTANTGELFF. The V and J genes are TRBV12-5 and TRBJ2-2; TRBD1 agrees at 7 bases. The CDR3 length is 17 residues. Germline assignment: CDR1 LGHNT and CDR2 FRNRAP. J gave up 0 bases and V 6 bases, and 10 bases lay outside the gene matches.

The chain has TRBV10-1 and TRBJ1-6; D gene uncertain. V dropped 8 bases and J dropped 13 bases, with 27 bases sitting between them. CDR3 length: 16 residues. Germline loops: CDR1 WNHNN, CDR2 SYGVQD (reference sequence). The CDR3 region is CASPGGYLRYYGPLHF. CDR3 sequence (DNA): TGCGCCAGCCCCGGCGGATACTTGAGGTATTATGGGCCCCTCCACTTT.

The rearrangement joins TRBV10-2 to TRBJ2-7, with a tentative D call TRBD2 (7 bases). V shed 7 bases and J shed 2 bases, with 12 bases lying between them. Germline loops: CDR1 WSHSY, CDR2 SAAADI. The CDR3 totals 13 residues. In DNA form, the CDR3 reads TGCGCCAGCACCCAAGGGGGGGCCTACGAGCAGTACTTC. Protein product: CASTQGGAYEQYF.

The gene calls are TRBV5-1 and TRBJ2-3; D is unresolved. Between the trimmed V and J ends, which lost 0 bases and 2 bases, there was a span of 7 bases. From germline, CDR1 is SGHRS and CDR2 YFSETQ. The CDR3 spans 14 residues. CDR3 DNA: TGCGCCAGCAGCTTGGTAGCCTACACAGATACGCAGTATTTT. Translation: CASSLVAYTDTQYF.

The chain joins TRBV2 to TRBJ2-7, with TRBD1 matching 8 bases. This CDR3 has 15 residues. Germline assignment: CDR1 SNHLY and CDR2 FYNNEI. The trim removed 2 bases at V and 7 bases at J, leaving 10 bases unmatched. For the CDR3, the DNA is TGTGCCAGCAGTGAAATACCGGGACAGGCGGATGAGCAGTACTTC. Protein: CASSEIPGQADEQYF. The full variable domain, completed using reference TRBV2 and TRBJ2-7, is EPEVTQTPSHQVTQMGQEVILRCVPISNHLYFYWYRQILGQKVEFLVSFYNNEISEKSEIFDDQFSVERPDGSNFTLKIRSTKLEDSAMYFCASSEIPGQADEQYFGPGTRLTVT.

This clone was recorded only once. The chain joins TRBV6-6 to TRBJ2-5; possible D gene TRBD1, 6 bases. V gave up 7 bases and J gave up 3 bases, with 9 bases separating them. Germline CDR1 reads MNHNY; CDR2 reads SVGAGI (reference sequence). This CDR3 has 12 residues. The CDR3 sequence is CASKGGEETQYF. The CDR3 DNA reads as TGTGCCAGCAAAGGGGGAGAAGAGACCCAGTACTTC.

The chain couples TRBV2 to TRBJ1-1; the D gene is possibly TRBD1 (5 bases). V was shortened by 7 bases and J by 2 bases, with 11 bases between the two germline ends. This CDR3 comprises 13 residues. The V gene's germline CDR1 is SNHLY and CDR2 FYNNEI. DNA of the CDR3: TGTGCCAGCACTCGGGGGGTTAACACTGAAGCTTTCTTT. Residues: CASTRGVNTEAFF. The full variable domain, in which reference TRBV2 and TRBJ1-1 provide the parts outside the CDR3, is EPEVTQTPSHQVTQMGQEVILRCVPISNHLYFYWYRQILGQKVEFLVSFYNNEISEKSEIFDDQFSVERPDGSNFTLKIRSTKLEDSAMYFCASTRGVNTEAFFGQGTRLTVV.

The chain has TRBV6-5 and TRBJ2-3; D is unresolved. Germline assignment: CDR1 MNHEY and CDR2 SVGAGI. V was shortened by 0 bases and J by 1 base, with 8 bases between the two germline ends. The CDR3 has 15 residues. CDR3 residues: CASSYSPQGTDTQYF. In DNA, the CDR3 is TGTGCCAGCAGTTACTCTCCTCAGGGCACAGATACGCAGTATTTT.